The 15 T cell receptor beta chains presented below share a single source sample, sequenced in a study of technical replicates of blood from four donors. The assay was immunoSEQ multiplex PCR, and TCRdb's table has in-frame clones only and misses some. Among roughly 52,000 clones, 90% to 95% were seen once, and the ten largest hold just over 3%. The sequencing sample was made of PBMCs. The source of these receptors is a human donor in good health. Some clones in this sample may be carry-over from other donors' samples.

The chain links TRBV9 to TRBJ2-1, with 16 bases that match TRBD2. Trimming cost V 4 bases and J 6 bases; bases outside gene matches: 7. This CDR3 is 17 amino acids long. Germline V CDR1 and CDR2: SGDLS, YYNGEE. This CDR3 is CASSPSGTSGRGNEQFF. CDR3 sequence (DNA): TGTGCCAGCAGCCCGTCCGGGACTAGCGGGAGGGGCAATGAGCAGTTCTTC.

This chain links TRBV6-1 with TRBJ2-7, with TRBD2 matching over 8 bases. The V and J ends lost 7 bases and 4 bases, in that order; junction bases with no gene match: 12. Germline CDR1 reads MNHNS; CDR2 reads SASEGT. The CDR3 is 15 amino acids. CDR3 DNA sequence: TGTGCCAGCACCCAAGCGGGAGTAATCTTATACGAGCAGTACTTC. It codes for CASTQAGVILYEQYF.

V gene TRBV5-4 combines with J gene TRBJ2-2; 12 bases map to TRBD2. Trimming removed 3 bases from V and 5 bases from J; junction bases left unmatched: 8. The CDR3 length is 17 residues. Germline CDR1 reads SGHNT; CDR2 reads YYREEE (reference sequence). The CDR3: CASSSLAGGPLTGELFF. DNA for the CDR3: TGTGCCAGCAGCTCCCTAGCGGGAGGGCCCCTAACCGGGGAGCTGTTTTTT.

The chain recombines TRBV11-3 with TRBJ2-5, with D maybe TRBD2 (5 bases). Trimming stripped 1 base from V and 6 bases from J, with 12 bases between. The CDR3 length is 14 residues. Germline CDR1 reads SGHNT; CDR2 reads YENEEA. The CDR3 is CASSLASDGKTQYF. CDR3 sequence (DNA): TGTGCCAGCAGCTTAGCCTCGGACGGGAAGACCCAGTACTTC.

The J gene is TRBJ1-4, the V gene TRBV5-6, with D maybe TRBD1 (5 bases). Trimming took 4 bases from V and 3 from J, leaving 19 bases between them. Germline CDR1 SGHDT, CDR2 YYEEEE. CDR3 length: 17 amino acids. The CDR3 nucleotides read TGTGCCAGCAGCGCTGTTGCCAAGGGGAATGCTAATGAAAAACTGTTTTTT. Residues: CASSAVAKGNANEKLFF.

The chain is built from TRBV5-1 and TRBJ1-3; 8 nucleotides line up with TRBD1. This CDR3 comprises 16 residues. Germline CDR1 is SGHRS and CDR2 is YFSETQ. V lost 0 bases and J lost 3; bases outside the gene matches: 5. In DNA, the CDR3 is TGCGCCAGCAGCTTGGAACCAGGGGGCGTTGGAAACACCATATATTTT. This translates into CASSLEPGGVGNTIYF.

The CDR3 coding sequence is TGTGCCAGCAGCTACGGGTCTCGAGATACGCAGTATTTT. It is translated as CASSYGSRDTQYF. The chain joins TRBV5-4 to TRBJ2-3; D is ambiguous. CDR3 size: 13 residues. The V end was cut by 3 bases, the J end by 5 bases, with 10 bases between. Germline CDR1 reads SGHNT; CDR2 reads YYREEE (reference sequence).

The chain carries TRBV4-2 and TRBJ2-5, with 9 bases matching TRBD1. Germline CDR1 is LGHNA and CDR2 is YNFKEQ. The CDR3 is 16 residues long. V shed 0 bases, J shed 4 bases, and the junction held 6 bases outside the gene matches. The CDR3 DNA reads TGTGCCAGCAGCCAAGAATATACAGGGGGCCGAGAGACCCAGTACTTC. The encoded protein is CASSQEYTGGRETQYF.

The chain uses TRBV5-1 and TRBJ1-3; D may be TRBD1 (6 bases). Germline V lookup: CDR1 SGHRS, CDR2 YFSETQ. The CDR3 spans 16 residues. Deletions cut 4 bases from V and 4 bases from J, with 18 bases between. Here the CDR3 reads CASSGGLGGRGNTIYF. Here the CDR3 DNA reads TGCGCCAGCAGCGGAGGTCTGGGGGGGCGCGGAAACACCATATATTTT.

The chain combines TRBV6-5 with TRBJ2-3, with D tentatively TRBD2 (5 bases). CDR3 length: 14 residues. Per germline, CDR1 MNHEY and CDR2 SVGAGI. V shed 1 base and J shed 5 bases, with 10 bases lying between them. CDR3 bases: TGTGCCAGCAGTTACTTCAGCAGCGGAGATACGCAGTATTTT. This translates into CASSYFSSGDTQYF.

V is TRBV7-7 and J is TRBJ2-2; possible D gene TRBD2, 6 bases. Trimming stripped 5 bases from V and 2 bases from J, with 18 bases between. CDR1 is SSHAT, CDR2 FNYEAQ, per germline (reference sequence). This CDR3 spans 17 amino acids. CDR3 nucleotide sequence: TGTGCCAGCAGCCAGACCATCGGGCGGGGAAACACCGGGGAGCTGTTTTTT. Its protein is CASSQTIGRGNTGELFF.

The chain carries TRBV9 and TRBJ2-2; a possible D gene is TRBD1 (6 bases). Trimming stripped 3 bases from V and 4 bases from J, with 10 bases between. The CDR3 is 14 residues long. The germline V gene encodes CDR1 SGDLS and CDR2 YYNGEE. CDR3 nucleotides: TGTGCCAGCAGCGCCGGGACAACCACCGGGGAGCTGTTTTTT. This encodes CASSAGTTTGELFF. The variable domain in full, completed from reference TRBV9 and TRBJ2-2, reads DSGVTQTPKHLITATGQRVTLRCSPRSGDLSVYWYQQSLDQGLQFLIQYYNGEERAKGNILERFSAQQFPDLHSELNLSSLELGDSALYFCASSAGTTTGELFFGEGSRLTVL.

The genes are TRBV19 and TRBJ2-1; maybe TRBD2 (6 bases). V was cut by 6 bases and J by 9 bases, with 21 bases left in between. CDR1 and CDR2 from the germline V gene are LNHDA and SQIVND (reference sequence). The CDR3 covers 15 residues. The chain's CDR3 is CASSTIAAPSSEQFF. In nucleotides, the CDR3 is TGTGCCAGTAGCACCATAGCGGCCCCCAGCTCTGAGCAGTTCTTC.

J is TRBJ2-3 and V is TRBV4-3; the match to TRBD1 covers 7 bases. The CDR3 consists of 14 residues. In germline, CDR1 is LGHNA, CDR2 YSLEER. V shed 7 bases and J 2 bases; nucleotides not matched to a gene: 6. The CDR3 sequence: CASTTGTDTDTQYF. CDR3 nucleotide sequence: TGCGCCAGCACGACCGGGACAGACACAGATACGCAGTATTTT.

This rearrangement joins TRBV7-9 to TRBJ1-1; D ambiguous. The CDR3 consists of 13 residues. The V end was cut by 2 bases, the J end by 1 base, with 5 bases between. Germline-derived CDR1 and CDR2 are SEHNR and FQNEAQ (reference sequence). CDR3 coding DNA: TGTGCCAGCAGCTTACCCAAGAACACTGAAGCTTTCTTT. Translating gives CASSLPKNTEAFF. Filled out from reference TRBV7-9 and TRBJ1-1, the complete variable domain reads DTGVSQNPRHKITKRGQNVTFRCDPISEHNRLYWYRQTLGQGPEFLTYFQNEAQLEKSRLLSDRFSAERPKGSFSTLEIQRTEQGDSAMYLCASSLPKNTEAFFGQGTRLTVV.